The 7 T cell receptor beta chains in this list originate from one sample, sequenced in a study of OX40 agonist ivuxolimab in advanced cancers. Clones were sequenced by immunoSEQ multiplex PCR, and TCRdb holds only the in-frame ones, with some missing. The sample carries tens of thousands of clones, under 90% recorded once. Sequences were derived from CD4+ or CD8+ T cells sorted from blood, sampled in a trial of the OX40 agonist ivuxolimab. These receptors all stem from an adult with an advanced solid tumor such as melanoma, head and neck, liver or kidney cancer.

V is TRBV27 and J is TRBJ2-1, with a tentative D call TRBD2 (6 bases). V lost 0 bases and J 5 bases, leaving 14 bases between the germline ends. The CDR3 is made up of 16 amino acids. Looked up from germline, CDR1 is MNHEY and CDR2 is SMNVEV (reference sequence). CDR3 loop: CASSLSPAGVNNEQFF. The CDR3 DNA follows: TGTGCCAGCAGTTTATCGCCAGCGGGTGTAAACAATGAGCAGTTCTTC.

A few counts support this clone. This chain connects TRBV27 to TRBJ2-1; 8 bases line up with TRBD1. The V segment lost 3 bases and the J segment 6 bases; nucleotides outside the gene matches: 4. The CDR3 extends over 14 amino acids. Germline CDR1 reads MNHEY; CDR2 reads SMNVEV (reference sequence). As DNA, the CDR3 is TGTGCCAGCAGTTTGGCGGGACAGGTCAATGAGCAGTTCTTC. As protein: CASSLAGQVNEQFF.

The chain couples TRBV6-6 to TRBJ1-1; D is undetermined. Trimming shortened V by 7 bases and J by 0 bases, and 9 bases separated the two germline ends. Germline CDR1 MNHNY, CDR2 SVGAGI (reference sequence). The CDR3 is made up of 13 amino acids. The CDR3 protein is CASTSRMNTEAFF. CDR3 bases: TGTGCCAGCACGTCACGAATGAACACTGAAGCTTTCTTT.

The chain uses TRBV2 and TRBJ2-1, with 8 bases that match TRBD1. J lost 4 bases, V lost 10 bases, and 3 bases had no gene match. CDR1 is SNHLY, CDR2 FYNNEI, per germline. This CDR3 is built from 12 residues. This CDR3 is CAMGQDYNEQFF. CDR3 bases: TGTGCCATGGGACAGGATTACAATGAGCAGTTCTTC.

The genes are TRBV27 and TRBJ2-1, with 14 bases aligning to TRBD2. The CDR3 spans 17 residues. The J segment lost 8 bases and the V segment lost 6 bases, leaving 12 bases of the junction unmatched. From germline, CDR1 is MNHEY and CDR2 SMNVEV (reference sequence). The CDR3 here is CASRPGTGTSGRYEQFF. The CDR3 DNA reads TGTGCCAGCAGACCAGGTACCGGGACTAGCGGGAGATATGAGCAGTTCTTC.

The gene calls are TRBV4-1 and TRBJ1-1; no clear D. V dropped 5 bases and J dropped 1 base, with 8 bases sitting between them. Germline CDR1 MGHRA, CDR2 YSYEKL. CDR3 length: 13 residues. CDR3 in amino acids: CASSSEANTEAFF. In DNA, the CDR3 is TGCGCCAGCAGCTCAGAGGCGAACACTGAAGCTTTCTTT.

CDR3 sequence reads: CASSPYYGGGSWYEQYF. CDR3 DNA: TGCGCCAGCAGCCCCTACTACGGTGGGGGCTCGTGGTACGAGCAGTACTTC. The chain employs TRBV4-3 and TRBJ2-7; the D gene is possibly TRBD1 (6 bases). The CDR3 consists of 17 residues. Germline lookup yields CDR1 LGHNA and CDR2 YSLEER. Trimming pared 4 bases from V and 4 bases from J, leaving 23 bases between.